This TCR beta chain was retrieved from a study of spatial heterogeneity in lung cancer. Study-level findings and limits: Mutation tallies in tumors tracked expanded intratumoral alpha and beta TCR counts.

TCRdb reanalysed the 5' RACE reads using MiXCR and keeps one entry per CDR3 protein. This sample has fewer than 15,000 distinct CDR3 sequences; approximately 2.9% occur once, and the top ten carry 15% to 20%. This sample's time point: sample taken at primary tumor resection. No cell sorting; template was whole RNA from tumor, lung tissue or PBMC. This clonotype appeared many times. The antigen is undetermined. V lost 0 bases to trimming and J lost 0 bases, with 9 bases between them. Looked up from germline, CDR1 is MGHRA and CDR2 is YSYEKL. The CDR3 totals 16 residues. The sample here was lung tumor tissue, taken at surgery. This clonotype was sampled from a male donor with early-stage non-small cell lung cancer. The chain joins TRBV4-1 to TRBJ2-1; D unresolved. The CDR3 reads CASSQDLWDSYNEQFF. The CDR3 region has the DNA TGCGCCAGCAGCCAAGATTTGTGGGACTCCTACAATGAGCAGTTCTTC.